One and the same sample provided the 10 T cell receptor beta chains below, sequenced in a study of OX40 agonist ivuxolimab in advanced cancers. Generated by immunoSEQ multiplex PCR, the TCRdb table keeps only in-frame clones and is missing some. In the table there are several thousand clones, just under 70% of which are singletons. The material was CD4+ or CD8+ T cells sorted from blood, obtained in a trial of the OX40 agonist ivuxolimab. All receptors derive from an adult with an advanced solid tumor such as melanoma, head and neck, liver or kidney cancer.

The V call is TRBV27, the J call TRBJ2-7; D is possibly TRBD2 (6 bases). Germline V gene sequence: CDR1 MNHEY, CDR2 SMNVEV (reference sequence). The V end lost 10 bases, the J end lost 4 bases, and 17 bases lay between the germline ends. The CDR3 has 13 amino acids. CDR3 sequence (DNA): TGTGCCACCTCGGAGGGGCCCTCTTACGAGCAGTACTTC. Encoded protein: CATSEGPSYEQYF.

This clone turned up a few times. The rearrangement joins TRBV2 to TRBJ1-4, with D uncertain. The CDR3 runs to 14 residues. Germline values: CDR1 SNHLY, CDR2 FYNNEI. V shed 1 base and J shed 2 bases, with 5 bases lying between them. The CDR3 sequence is CASSEERTNEKLFF. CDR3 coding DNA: TGTGCCAGCAGTGAAGAGCGGACTAATGAAAAACTGTTTTTT. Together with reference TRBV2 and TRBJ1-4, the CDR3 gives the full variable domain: EPEVTQTPSHQVTQMGQEVILRCVPISNHLYFYWYRQILGQKVEFLVSFYNNEISEKSEIFDDQFSVERPDGSNFTLKIRSTKLEDSAMYFCASSEERTNEKLFFGSGTQLSVL.

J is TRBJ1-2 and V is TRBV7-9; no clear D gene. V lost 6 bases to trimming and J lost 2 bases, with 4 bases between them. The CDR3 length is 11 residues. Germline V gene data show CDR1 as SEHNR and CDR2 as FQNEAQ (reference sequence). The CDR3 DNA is TGTGCCAGCAGTAAAAACTATGGCTACACCTTC. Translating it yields CASSKNYGYTF. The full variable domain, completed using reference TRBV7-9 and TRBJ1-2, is DTGVSQNPRHKITKRGQNVTFRCDPISEHNRLYWYRQTLGQGPEFLTYFQNEAQLEKSRLLSDRFSAERPKGSFSTLEIQRTEQGDSAMYLCASSKNYGYTFGSGTRLTVV.

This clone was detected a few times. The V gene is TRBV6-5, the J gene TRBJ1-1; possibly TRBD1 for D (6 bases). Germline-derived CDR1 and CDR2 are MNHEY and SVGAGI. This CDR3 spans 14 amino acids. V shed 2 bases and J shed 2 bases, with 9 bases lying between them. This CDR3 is CASSYLGTNTEAFF. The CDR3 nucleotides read TGTGCCAGCAGTTACCTGGGGACAAACACTGAAGCTTTCTTT.

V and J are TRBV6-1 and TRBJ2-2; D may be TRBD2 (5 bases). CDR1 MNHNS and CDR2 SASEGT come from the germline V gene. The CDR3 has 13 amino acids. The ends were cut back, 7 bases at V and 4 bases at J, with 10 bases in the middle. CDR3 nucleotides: TGTGCCAGCAAGAGGGTCACCACCGGGGAGCTGTTTTTT. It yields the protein CASKRVTTGELFF.

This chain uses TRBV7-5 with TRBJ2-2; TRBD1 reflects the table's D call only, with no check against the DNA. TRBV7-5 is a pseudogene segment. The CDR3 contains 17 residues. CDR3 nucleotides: TGTGCCAGCAGCGGCACCTCCGGGACAGGGGACACCGGGGAGCTGTTTTTT. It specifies CASSGTSGTGDTGELFF.

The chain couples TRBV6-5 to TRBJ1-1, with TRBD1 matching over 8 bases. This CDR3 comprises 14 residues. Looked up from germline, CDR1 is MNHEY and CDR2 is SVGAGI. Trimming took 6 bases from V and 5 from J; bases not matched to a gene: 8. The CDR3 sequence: CASSLGQGETEAFF. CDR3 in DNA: TGTGCCAGCAGCCTCGGACAGGGAGAGACTGAAGCTTTCTTT.

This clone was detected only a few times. CDR3 bases: TGTGCCAGTAGCCTGGACGGGGGGATATACTATGGCTACACCTTC. Residues: CASSLDGGIYYGYTF. The chain carries TRBV19 and TRBJ1-2, with D possibly matching TRBD1 (5 bases). Trimming removed 6 bases at V and 3 bases at J, with 17 bases between. CDR1 and CDR2 (germline): LNHDA, SQIVND (reference sequence). This CDR3 is built from 15 residues.

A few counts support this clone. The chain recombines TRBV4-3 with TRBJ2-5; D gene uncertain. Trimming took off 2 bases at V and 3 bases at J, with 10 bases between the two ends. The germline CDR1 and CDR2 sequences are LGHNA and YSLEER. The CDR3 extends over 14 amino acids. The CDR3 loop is CASSQSDAEETQYF. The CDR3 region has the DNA TGCGCCAGCAGCCAATCGGACGCAGAAGAGACCCAGTACTTC.

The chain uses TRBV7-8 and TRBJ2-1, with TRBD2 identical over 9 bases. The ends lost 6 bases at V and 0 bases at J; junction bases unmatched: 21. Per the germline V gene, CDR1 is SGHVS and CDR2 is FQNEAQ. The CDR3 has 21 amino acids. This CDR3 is CASSFPRRGRAVDSSYNEQFF. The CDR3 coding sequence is TGTGCCAGCAGTTTTCCCCGGCGCGGGAGGGCTGTGGATAGCTCCTACAATGAGCAGTTCTTC.